This T cell receptor beta chain appears in the sequencing data of a study of blood T cell repertoires in COVID-19. Looking at the study overall: COVID-19 samples from acute and convalescent phases originated in the United States, Italy and Spain. The analysed material was cDNA or gDNA that came from T cells, B-cell-depleted T cells, or PBMCs.

The length of the CDR3 is 16 residues. CDR1 is SGHVS and CDR2 is FNYEAQ in the germline V gene. J gave up 4 bases and V 4 bases, and 12 bases lay outside the gene matches. This clone was seen a handful of times. Under the authors' procedure: Cell counts per sample came from amplifying reference gene primers. The assay was immunoSEQ multiplex PCR, and TCRdb's table has in-frame clones only and misses some. V, J and clone size reflect that table, while D and trimming were determined from the DNA. Here the sample spans 200,000 to 300,000 clones, about 86% being singletons. The source of this sequence is a man aged 25-40 years with active or convalescent COVID-19. The sample consisted of peripheral blood. This chain connects TRBV7-6 to TRBJ2-5; 7 bases fit TRBD1. For the CDR3, the DNA is TGTGCCAGCAGCTCTTCACAGGGGTATGTCGGAGAGACCCAGTACTTC. This gives the protein CASSSSQGYVGETQYF. The full variable domain, with the rest looked up from reference TRBV7-6 and TRBJ2-5, is GAGVSQSPRYKVTKRGQDVALRCDPISGHVSLYWYRQALGQGPEFLTYFNYEAQQDKSGLPNDRFSAERPEGSISTLTIQRTEQRDSAMYRCASSSSQGYVGETQYFGPGTRLLVL.